The clone carrying this T cell receptor (beta chain) was detected a few times. Antigen specificity is unknown. One junction end disagrees with the germline gene, perhaps due to a read error. This CDR3 region has 15 residues. Time point noted: newly diagnosed GD, antithyroid drugs for less than 3 months. Scientists built the TCR library using RNA that was extracted from PBMCs. The sample is drawn from a study of regulatory T cells in long-lasting Graves disease. For TCR beta, libraries came from iRepertoire HTBI primers and Arm-PCR of CDR3 regions. TCRdb ran MiXCR on the multiplex PCR reads and lists one entry per CDR3 protein. The data contain 350,000 to 400,000 distinct CDR3 sequences, about a sixth of them singletons. Study-wide results and caveats: Persistent disease preferred TRBV28, TRBJ1-2 and TRBJ2-5; new disease, TRBV20-1 and TRBJ2-1. Persistent cases of Graves' showed reduced TCR diversity relative to newly diagnosed patients.

The same sample was also studied in work on T cells in Graves' hyperthyroidism and ophthalmopathy. That investigation notes: Graves' hyperthyroidism was deemed stable given no ophthalmopathy progression within 18 months.

The origin of this receptor is a woman under 30 with Graves disease. The sequences come from peripheral blood mononuclear cells (PBMCs), collected at new diagnosis, from a patient treated with antithyroid drugs. This chain connects TRBV12-3 or TRBV12-4 to TRBJ2-1; D possibly corresponds to TRBD2 (5 bases). As DNA, the CDR3 is TGTGCCAGCAGTTGGTTGGGGAGCTCCTACAGTGAGCAGTTCTTC. Amino acid sequence: CASSWLGSSYSEQFF.